The 11 T cell receptor beta chains below were found in one sample sequenced in a study of post-analysis software for immune sequencing data. Study-wide results and limits: The five TRBV segments detected at higher frequency in patients than in controls included TRBV5-6, TRBV5-1 and TRBV20-1.

Unique molecular identifiers were built into the TCR beta cDNA libraries. Each CDR3 protein gets one entry after TCRdb re-called the PCR reads with MiXCR. The repertoire has about 560,000 distinct CDR3 sequences, around 47% of them found once; the top ten carry 1.7%. No antigen has been assigned to these receptors. The specimen was blood. These receptors originate from a girl aged 10 to 17 with multiple sclerosis.

This clonotype has a single count. The chain has TRBV5-1 and TRBJ2-3; TRBD1 matches 11 bases. The CDR3 covers 16 residues. Germline CDR1 is SGHRS and CDR2 is YFSETQ. V lost 5 bases, J lost 4 bases, and 9 bases stayed unmatched. The CDR3 DNA follows: TGCGCCAGCAGTCCTGGACAGGGGGCAGTCGCAGATACGCAGTATTTT. It translates to CASSPGQGAVADTQYF. Looking up the rest from reference TRBV5-1 and TRBJ2-3 gives the full variable domain: KAGVTQTPRYLIKTRGQQVTLSCSPISGHRSVSWYQQTPGQGLQFLFEYFSETQRNKGNFPGRFSGRQFSNSRSEMNVSTLELGDSALYLCASSPGQGAVADTQYFGPGTRLTVL.

This clonotype has just one count. The rearrangement uses TRBV29-1 and TRBJ2-3, with D unclear. Germline V lookup: CDR1 SQVTM, CDR2 ANQGSEA. This CDR3 comprises 16 residues. Trimming removed 1 base at V and 0 bases at J, with 14 bases between. CDR3 in DNA: TGCAGCGTTGAAGGGCATCTTTACTTGAGCACAGATACGCAGTATTTT. Its translation: CSVEGHLYLSTDTQYF.

The chain is built from TRBV7-2 and TRBJ1-1; D gene uncertain. V lost 5 bases, J lost 3 bases, and 10 bases lay in between. The CDR3 extends over 13 amino acids. Germline loops: CDR1 SGHTA, CDR2 FQGNSA. In DNA, the CDR3 is TGTGCCAGCAGCCTAGGACGGTACACTGAAGCTTTCTTT. Its translation is CASSLGRYTEAFF.

The chain carries TRBV2 and TRBJ2-5; 9 bases are a match to TRBD2. V shed 2 bases, J shed 4 bases, and the junction held 8 bases outside the gene matches. Germline V gene lookup returns CDR1 SNHLY and CDR2 FYNNEI. CDR3 length: 16 amino acids. As DNA, the CDR3 is TGTGCCAGCAGTGAAATAGGGCGGGGGGGTCGAGAGACCCAGTACTTC. As protein: CASSEIGRGGRETQYF. Looking up the rest from reference TRBV2 and TRBJ2-5 gives the full variable domain: EPEVTQTPSHQVTQMGQEVILRCVPISNHLYFYWYRQILGQKVEFLVSFYNNEISEKSEIFDDQFSVERPDGSNFTLKIRSTKLEDSAMYFCASSEIGRGGRETQYFGPGTRLLVL.

This clonotype turned up a few times. The V call is TRBV5-6, the J call TRBJ2-1; D is undetermined. Germline CDR1 is SGHDT and CDR2 is YYEEEE. The CDR3 is 12 amino acids. Trimming cost V 0 bases and J 11 bases, with 9 bases left between them. In DNA, the CDR3 is TGTGCCAGCAGCTTGGGATCGGTGCAGCAGTTCTTC. Encoded protein: CASSLGSVQQFF.

The V call is TRBV10-3, the J call TRBJ2-5; D may be TRBD1 (6 bases). Judging by the DNA end, TRBJ2-7 fits better; the J call may be wrong. Per germline, CDR1 ENHRY and CDR2 SYGVKD. There are 13 residues in the CDR3. CDR3 sequence: CAITGELGYEQYF. The CDR3 DNA sequence: TGTGCCATCACAGGGGAACTCGGCTACGAGCAGTACTTC.

The V call is TRBV20-1, the J call TRBJ2-5; no clear D. The CDR3 runs 13 residues. Germline V gives CDR1 DFQATT, CDR2 SNEGSKA (reference sequence). V gave up 5 bases and J gave up 2 bases, with 12 bases separating them. The CDR3 DNA sequence: TGCAGTGCTGTACACAGTACACAAGAGACCCAGTACTTC. Its protein product is CSAVHSTQETQYF.

Details on this clonotype: Germline and junction disagree at one end, which may indicate a read error. The rearrangement joins TRBV6-5 to TRBJ1-2, with a weak D call TRBD1 (6 bases). Germline loops: CDR1 MNHEY, CDR2 SVGAGI. The CDR3 length is 15 residues. The CDR3 nucleotides read TGTTCCAGCAGTATCCACAGGGTATCTAACTATGGCTACACCTTC. It specifies CSSSIHRVSNYGYTF.

This clonotype was found a few times. CDR3 loop: CSVEPNYGYTF. The DNA for the CDR3 is TGCAGCGTTGAACCAAACTATGGCTACACCTTC. The rearrangement uses TRBV29-1 and TRBJ1-2; D call uncertain. V was shortened by 2 bases and J by 2 bases, with 3 bases between the two germline ends. Looked up from germline, CDR1 is SQVTM and CDR2 is ANQGSEA. CDR3 size: 11 residues. The full variable domain, with the rest looked up from reference TRBV29-1 and TRBJ1-2, is SAVISQKPSRDICQRGTSLTIQCQVDSQVTMMFWYRQQPGQSLTLIATANQGSEATYESGFVIDKFPISRPNLTFSTLTVSNMSPEDSSIYLCSVEPNYGYTFGSGTRLTVV.

This clonotype showed up just a few times. The rearrangement uses TRBV25-1 and TRBJ2-7; 9 bases map to TRBD2. V dropped 3 bases and J dropped 0; count of bases not matched to a gene: 6. There are 16 residues in the CDR3. Per the germline V gene, CDR1 is MGHDK and CDR2 is SYGVNS. The CDR3 loop is CASSDPASGISYEQYF. The CDR3 DNA reads as TGTGCCAGCAGTGATCCCGCTAGCGGGATCTCCTACGAGCAGTACTTC.

The table lists this clonotype with many counts. The chain combines TRBV6-6 with TRBJ1-1; no firm D call. Germline assignment: CDR1 MNHNY and CDR2 SVGAGI (reference sequence). Trimming removed 2 bases from V and 1 base from J, with 5 bases in between. This CDR3 has 13 residues. For the CDR3, the DNA is TGTGCCAGCAGTTACCGACCGAACACTGAAGCTTTCTTT. Amino acid sequence: CASSYRPNTEAFF.